This TCR beta chain was identified during a study of post-analysis software for immune sequencing data. Study background: The patients showed relapsing-remitting, secondary progressive and progressive-relapsing multiple sclerosis courses. Overall study findings and caveats: Elevated frequency relative to controls characterized roughly five TRBV segments in patients, TRBV5-6, TRBV5-1 and TRBV20-1 among them. Diversity measured as normalized Chao1 was significantly lower in multiple sclerosis patients than in controls.

Unique molecular identifiers were carried by the TCR beta cDNA libraries. The yield from roughly 1 to 10 million T cells was 500,000 or so cDNA molecules in total. TCRdb reanalysed the PCR reads using MiXCR and keeps one entry per CDR3 protein. In the table there are some 500,000 distinct CDR3 sequences, 45% of which are singletons. In its sample, this clonotype was seen a few times. The antigen is not known. Deletions cut 8 bases from V and 0 bases from J, with 14 bases between. The CDR3 has 14 amino acids. Per the germline V gene, CDR1 is MDHEN and CDR2 is SYDVKM. Sequencing was carried out using blood. The TCR originated in a girl aged 5 to 17 with multiple sclerosis. The V call is TRBV28, the J call TRBJ2-7; D may be TRBD2 (6 bases). The CDR3 is CASVDAGPSYEQYF. CDR3 nucleotide sequence: TGTGCCAGCGTCGATGCGGGACCCTCCTACGAGCAGTACTTC.